The 10 T cell receptor beta chains given below trace back to one sample, sequenced in a study of blood T cell dynamics during melanoma immunotherapy (dated by TCRdb to 2018 to 2021). The library was generated by the immunoSEQ multiplex PCR assay. TCRdb obtained this table from immuneACCESS and retained in-frame rearrangements with V and J assigned. These tables miss some clones; where compared with another copy, unresolved V genes account for less than half of the shortfall, and the remainder is unexplained. Within this sample are under 9,500 clones, with approximately 85% of them counted one time only. Together, the top ten hold approximately 3.9% of the sample. The sample's time point label is to be understood as: week 3, after first cycle of checkpoint inhibitor. Material: blood, obtained from a patient treated with checkpoint blockade. Receptors originate from a human donor with melanoma.

The J gene is TRBJ2-5, the V gene TRBV19; D is unclear. With the DNA end fitting TRBJ2-7 better, the J assignment may be wrong. Germline lookup yields CDR1 LNHDA and CDR2 SQIVND (reference sequence). The CDR3 covers 13 residues. Here the CDR3 reads CASSSGSSYEQYF. The CDR3 DNA sequence: TGTGCCAGTAGTTCGGGCAGTTCCTACGAGCAGTACTTC.

CDR3 sequence reads: CASSLELAYEQYF. The CDR3 DNA follows: TGTGCCAGCAGCTTAGAACTGGCCTACGAGCAGTACTTC. This rearrangement joins TRBV11-2 to TRBJ2-7, with D unresolved. Per the germline V gene, CDR1 is SGHAT and CDR2 is FQNNGV. Trimming removed 0 bases at V and 2 bases at J, with 5 bases between. The length of the CDR3 is 13 residues.

This chain uses TRBV6-1 with TRBJ1-2; D remains unclear. This CDR3 spans 14 amino acids. The germline V gene encodes CDR1 MNHNS and CDR2 SASEGT. V lost 1 base to trimming and J lost 9 bases, with 15 bases between them. The CDR3 region is CASSEGTAPYSYTF. DNA of the CDR3: TGTGCCAGCAGTGAAGGGACCGCTCCTTATAGCTACACCTTC.

V is TRBV5-4 and J is TRBJ2-5; 8 nucleotides line up with TRBD1. The end of the DNA aligns better with TRBJ2-7, so the J call may be wrong. CDR3 length: 16 amino acids. Germline V gives CDR1 SGHNT, CDR2 YYREEE (reference sequence). The CDR3 nucleotides read TGTGCCAGCAGCTTGGCGTCCGGGACAGGAGTCTACGAGCAGTACTTC. Translated: CASSLASGTGVYEQYF.

The CDR3 sequence is CASRDRPKYLILKITGNTIYF. The CDR3, as DNA: TGTGCCAGCCGGGACAGGCCTAAATACCTAATCTTAAAGATTACTGGAAACACCATATATTTT. V usage is TRBV21-1 and J usage is TRBJ1-3; TRBD1, the table's D call, was not compared with the DNA. TRBV21-1 counts as a pseudogene. The CDR3 covers 21 residues.

The rearrangement links TRBV7-2 to TRBJ1-1; D is unclear. The CDR3 is 11 residues long. Trimming took 1 base from V and 12 from J, leaving 9 bases between them. The V gene's germline CDR1 is SGHTA and CDR2 FQGNSA. Here the CDR3 reads CASSLVRTPFF. CDR3 DNA: TGTGCCAGCAGCTTAGTCCGGACGCCTTTCTTT.

The genes are TRBV2 and TRBJ1-1; perhaps TRBD1 as D (6 bases). CDR3 length: 14 amino acids. Trimming removed 5 bases at V and 3 bases at J, with 13 bases between. Germline lookup yields CDR1 SNHLY and CDR2 FYNNEI. CDR3: CASSPAGGYTEAFF. CDR3 DNA sequence: TGTGCCAGCAGTCCGGCGGGGGGCTACACTGAAGCTTTCTTT.

This clone was observed a single time. The chain joins TRBV4-2 to TRBJ2-7; D may match TRBD1 or TRBD2 (5 bases each). CDR3 length equals 13 residues. Germline values: CDR1 LGHNA, CDR2 YNFKEQ. V lost 4 bases and J 2 bases, leaving 9 bases between the germline ends. CDR3 sequence reads: CASSRDQAYEQYF. The CDR3 DNA reads as TGTGCCAGCAGCCGGGACCAAGCCTACGAGCAGTACTTC.

The rearrangement uses TRBV11-3 and TRBJ2-7; 8 nucleotides match TRBD2. This CDR3 has 13 residues. Trimming at V came to 11 bases and at J to 2 bases, leaving 8 bases not matched to a gene. Germline CDR1 SGHNT, CDR2 YENEEA. The CDR3 DNA is TGTGCCGGCAACAAGCGGGAGCCCTACGAGCAGTACTTC. The encoded protein is CAGNKREPYEQYF.

The chain employs TRBV15 and TRBJ2-7; no clear D gene. The CDR3 length is 15 residues. Germline loops: CDR1 LNHNV, CDR2 YYDKDF (reference sequence). The V gene lost 0 bases and the J gene lost 2 bases, with 11 bases spanning the gap. CDR3 nucleotides: TGTGCCACCAGCAGAGATCGAGGAGCTACCTACGAGCAGTACTTC. It yields the protein CATSRDRGATYEQYF.